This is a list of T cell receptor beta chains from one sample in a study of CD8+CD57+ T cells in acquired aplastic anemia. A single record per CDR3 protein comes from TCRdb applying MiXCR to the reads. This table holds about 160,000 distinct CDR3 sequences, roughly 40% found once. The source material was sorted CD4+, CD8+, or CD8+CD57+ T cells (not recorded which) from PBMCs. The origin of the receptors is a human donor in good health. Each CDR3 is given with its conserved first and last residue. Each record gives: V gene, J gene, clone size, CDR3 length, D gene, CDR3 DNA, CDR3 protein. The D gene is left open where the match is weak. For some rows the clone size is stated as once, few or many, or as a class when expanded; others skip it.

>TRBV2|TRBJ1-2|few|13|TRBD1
TGTGCCAGCAGCGTGACAGGGTTCGGAGACTACACCTTC
CASSVTGFGDYTF
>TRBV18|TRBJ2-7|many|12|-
TGTGCCAGCTCCCACGACAGCTACGAGCAGTACTTC
CASSHDSYEQYF
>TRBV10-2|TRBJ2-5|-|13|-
TGCGCCAGCAGTGAGGGTCGAGGTGAGACCCAGTACTTC
CASSEGRGETQYF
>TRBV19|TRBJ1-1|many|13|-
TGTGCCAGTACCTCCGGGGAGAACACTGAAGCTTTCTTT
CASTSGENTEAFF
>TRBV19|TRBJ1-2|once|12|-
TGTGCCAGTCGTCCCGCCCAGGGTGGCTACACCTTC
CASRPAQGGYTF
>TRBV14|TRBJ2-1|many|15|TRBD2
TGTGCCAGCAGCCAGATCCTAGCGGCCGGCAATGAGCAGTTCTTC
CASSQILAAGNEQFF
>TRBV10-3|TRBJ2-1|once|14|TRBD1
TGTGCCATCAGGGGACAGGGACCTTATAATGAGCAGTTCTTC
CAIRGQGPYNEQFF
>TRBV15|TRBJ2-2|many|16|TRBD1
TGTGCCACCAGCACCCGGGACAGGGGGGACACCGGGGAGCTGTTTTTT
CATSTRDRGDTGELFF
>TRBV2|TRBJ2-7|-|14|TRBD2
TGTGCCAGCAGTGCAAGCGGGAGTCGAATCGAGCAGTACTTC
CASSASGSRIEQYF
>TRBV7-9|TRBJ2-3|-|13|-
TGTGCCTGCAGCTTGCCCGCCGGAGATACGCAGTATTTT
CACSLPAGDTQYF
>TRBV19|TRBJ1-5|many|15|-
TGTGCCAGTAGTCCGACAGGAGAGGGATATGCGCCCCAGCATTTT
CASSPTGEGYAPQHF
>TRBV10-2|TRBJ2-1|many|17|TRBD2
TGCGCCAGCAGGACCTCTAGCGGGAGGCGTACCTACAATGAGCAGTTCTTC
CASRTSSGRRTYNEQFF
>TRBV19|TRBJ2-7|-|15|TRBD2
TGTGCCAGTAGTGAGGAGCGACTAGCACCCTACGAGCAGTACTTC
CASSEERLAPYEQYF
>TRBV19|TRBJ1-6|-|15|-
TGTGCCAGTAGTATTGCTGGCTGGGGTAATTCACCCCTCCACTTT
CASSIAGWGNSPLHF
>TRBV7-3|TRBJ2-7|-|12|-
TGTGCCGGCAGCTTGGAGAGCTGCGAGCAGTACTTC
CAGSLESCEQYF
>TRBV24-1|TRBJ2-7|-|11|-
TGTGCCAAAGGACCTTTCGACGAGCAGTACTTC
CAKGPFDEQYF
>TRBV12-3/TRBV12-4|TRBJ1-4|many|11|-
TGTGCCAGCAGTTTTGGTGAAAAACTGTTTTTT
CASSFGEKLFF
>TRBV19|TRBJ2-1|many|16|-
TGTGCCAGCGCGAGTGGAGGGCTAGATAGAGTCGGTGAGCAGTTCTTC
CASASGGLDRVGEQFF
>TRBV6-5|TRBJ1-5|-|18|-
TGTGCCAGCAGTTCTCCGGGGCGCAGCGTTTCGATCAATCAGCCCCAGCATTTT
CASSSPGRSVSINQPQHF
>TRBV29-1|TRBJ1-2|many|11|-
TGCAGCGTTGAAGCTAGGGATGGCTACACCTTC
CSVEARDGYTF
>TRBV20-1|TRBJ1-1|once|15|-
TGCAGTGCTCGACACTTATGGAAAGATTCCACTGAAGCTTTCTTT
CSARHLWKDSTEAFF
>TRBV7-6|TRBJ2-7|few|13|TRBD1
TGTGCCAGCAGCTCGCCTAGGGGGCGCGAGCAGTACTTC
CASSSPRGREQYF
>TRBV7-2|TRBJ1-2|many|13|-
TGTGCCAGCAGCTTAGACGGGCTCGCTGACTACACCTTC
CASSLDGLADYTF
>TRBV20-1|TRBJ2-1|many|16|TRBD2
TGCAGTGCTAGAGTCCGTAGCGGGGCCTCCTACAATGAGCAGTTCTTC
CSARVRSGASYNEQFF
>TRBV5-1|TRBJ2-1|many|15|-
TGCGCCAGCAGCCCCCTCGGGGGCGACTACAATGAGCAGTTCTTC
CASSPLGGDYNEQFF
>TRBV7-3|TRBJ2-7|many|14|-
TGTGCCAGCAGTTCGGGGGTAGGCGAATACGAGCAGTACTTC
CASSSGVGEYEQYF
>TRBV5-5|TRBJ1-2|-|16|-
TGTGCCAGCAGCTTGGATGTGAACAGGGATTTTGGTGGCTACACCTTC
CASSLDVNRDFGGYTF